The 5 T cell receptor beta chains listed next were all sequenced from one sample in a study of early T cells in non-severe SARS-CoV-2 infection. Using its own MiXCR run on the 5' RACE reads, TCRdb lists one record per CDR3 protein. This sample yields under 45,000 distinct CDR3 sequences, of which around 8% are seen a single time; around 11% belongs to the top ten. The sample was whole blood, taken at baseline. The receptors stem from an adult who was a healthcare worker with PCR-confirmed SARS-CoV-2 infection or an uninfected control (not recorded which).

This clonotype ranks as medium-sized. V gene TRBV11-2 combines with J gene TRBJ2-3; D unresolved. V shed 1 base and J shed 4 bases, with 0 bases lying between them. CDR3 length: 11 amino acids. Per the germline V gene, CDR1 is SGHAT and CDR2 is FQNNGV. The CDR3 is CASSLADTQYF. DNA of the CDR3: TGTGCCAGCAGCTTAGCAGATACGCAGTATTTT.

Here the CDR3 reads CASSPGEGGFYEQYF. The CDR3 DNA reads TGTGCCAGCAGCCCCGGGGAGGGGGGCTTTTACGAGCAGTACTTC. The chain recombines TRBV9 with TRBJ2-7; maybe TRBD2 (7 bases). This CDR3 comprises 15 residues. Germline CDR1 and CDR2: SGDLS and YYNGEE. V was shortened by 4 bases and J by 4 bases, with 18 bases between the two germline ends.

This clonotype has a count of ten or more. The rearrangement uses TRBV7-6 and TRBJ2-5, with TRBD2 matching 9 bases. Germline trimming cut 1 base from V and 5 bases from J; bases unmatched to any gene: 5. The CDR3 covers 15 residues. The germline V gene has CDR1 SGHVS and CDR2 FNYEAQ. CDR3 sequence (DNA): TGTGCCAGCAGCTTAGAGGGGACTAGCTCCGAGACCCAGTACTTC. It codes for CASSLEGTSSETQYF.

This chain uses TRBV7-6 with TRBJ2-7; 7 nucleotides line up with TRBD1. CDR3 length: 16 amino acids. CDR1 and CDR2 from the germline V gene are SGHVS and FNYEAQ. Trimming at V came to 1 base and at J to 4 bases, leaving 10 bases not matched to a gene. CDR3 in amino acids: CASSLGRDRNPYEQYF. In DNA form, the CDR3 reads TGTGCCAGCAGCTTAGGTCGGGACAGAAATCCATACGAGCAGTACTTC.

In regard to this clonotype: Since a much larger clone is just one base distant, this may be a read error. The CDR3 loop reads CASNLEADNYGYTF. Here the CDR3 DNA reads TGCGCCAGCAACTTGGAGGCAGATAACTATGGCTACACCTTC. J is TRBJ1-2 and V is TRBV5-1; no reliable D call. The CDR3 runs 14 residues. Germline V gene sequence: CDR1 SGHRS, CDR2 YFSETQ.